One and the same sample provided the 7 T cell receptor beta chains below, sequenced in a study of OX40 agonist ivuxolimab in advanced cancers. The assay was immunoSEQ multiplex PCR, and TCRdb's table has in-frame clones only and misses some. The sample has about 60,000 clones; about 90% are singletons. Source: CD4+ or CD8+ T cells sorted from blood, taken in a trial of the OX40 agonist ivuxolimab. The receptors were gathered from an adult with an advanced solid tumor such as melanoma, head and neck, liver or kidney cancer.

The gene calls are TRBV5-5 and TRBJ2-7; D might be TRBD2 (5 bases). Germline V gene lookup returns CDR1 SGHKS and CDR2 YYEKEE (reference sequence). CDR3 length equals 16 residues. Trimming took 1 base from V and 5 from J, leaving 19 bases between them. CDR3 sequence (DNA): TGTGCCAGCAGCTTGACGGGGAGACAAGGAGGTGACGAGCAGTACTTC. It is translated as CASSLTGRQGGDEQYF.

The chain is built from TRBV28 and TRBJ2-7; D gene unclear. The germline CDR1 and CDR2 sequences are MDHEN and SYDVKM. The CDR3 consists of 13 residues. V lost 0 bases, J lost 4 bases, and 7 bases lay in between. The CDR3 here is CASSLWPGYEQYF. In DNA, the CDR3 is TGTGCCAGCAGTTTATGGCCTGGGTACGAGCAGTACTTC.

This clone occurred once. The V gene is TRBV19, the J gene TRBJ2-5, with D perhaps given as TRBD1 or TRBD2 (5 bases each). The V gene lost 6 bases and the J gene lost 5 bases, with 10 bases spanning the gap. The CDR3 is made up of 12 amino acids. Germline V gene lookup returns CDR1 LNHDA and CDR2 SQIVND (reference sequence). CDR3 residues: CASREGPETQYF. CDR3 DNA: TGTGCCAGTAGAGAGGGGCCTGAGACCCAGTACTTC. The complete variable domain, with remaining parts taken from reference TRBV19 and TRBJ2-5, reads DGGITQSPKYLFRKEGQNVTLSCEQNLNHDAMYWYRQDPGQGLRLIYYSQIVNDFQKGDIAEGYSVSREKKESFPLTVTSAQKNPTAFYLCASREGPETQYFGPGTRLLVL.

The rearrangement uses TRBV28 and TRBJ2-7; tentatively, D is TRBD1 (6 bases). CDR1 is MDHEN, CDR2 SYDVKM, per germline. CDR3 length equals 14 residues. V dropped 3 bases and J dropped 2 bases, with 11 bases sitting between them. DNA of the CDR3: TGTGCCAGCAGTTTCGTCGGACAGCCCTACGAGCAGTACTTC. Translating it yields CASSFVGQPYEQYF.

In this sample, this clone turned up once. This rearrangement joins TRBV7-9 to TRBJ1-1; the D gene is possibly TRBD1 (5 bases). V shed 5 bases and J shed 6 bases, with 25 bases lying between them. The CDR3 is made up of 17 amino acids. Per the germline V gene, CDR1 is SEHNR and CDR2 is FQNEAQ (reference sequence). CDR3 sequence reads: CASSPKTGVGPVAEAFF. Written as DNA, the CDR3 is TGTGCCAGCAGCCCCAAAACGGGGGTGGGACCTGTGGCTGAAGCTTTCTTT. Full variable domain (outside the CDR3, taken from reference TRBV7-9 and TRBJ1-1): DTGVSQNPRHKITKRGQNVTFRCDPISEHNRLYWYRQTLGQGPEFLTYFQNEAQLEKSRLLSDRFSAERPKGSFSTLEIQRTEQGDSAMYLCASSPKTGVGPVAEAFFGQGTRLTVV.

V usage is TRBV2 and J usage is TRBJ2-5; TRBD2 might be the D (6 bases). Germline CDR1 SNHLY, CDR2 FYNNEI. The CDR3 length is 13 residues. V was cut by 3 bases and J by 3 bases, with 8 bases left in between. The chain's CDR3 is CASSDPGEETQYF. As DNA, the CDR3 is TGTGCCAGCAGTGATCCGGGAGAAGAGACCCAGTACTTC.

The chain is built from TRBV27 and TRBJ2-1; a weak D match, TRBD2 (5 bases). Germline V lookup: CDR1 MNHEY, CDR2 SMNVEV (reference sequence). This CDR3 is built from 14 residues. Trimming removed 3 bases from V and 1 base from J, with 7 bases in between. CDR3 protein: CASSFSASYNEQFF. In nucleotides, the CDR3 is TGTGCCAGCAGTTTTAGCGCATCCTACAATGAGCAGTTCTTC.